One and the same sample provided the 23 T cell receptor beta chains below, sequenced in a study of identical twins. One entry per CDR3 protein, called by TCRdb with MiXCR from the 5' RACE reads. Of hundreds of thousands of distinct CDR3 sequences listed, 8% to 9% are singletons. The sample was also linked to a second study, of yellow fever vaccine responses in identical twins.

The specimen sequenced was memory (CD45RO+) T cells sorted from blood. The receptors stem from a woman younger than 30 in good health.

This clonotype was observed a handful of times. J is TRBJ1-4 and V is TRBV10-3; D uncertain. This CDR3 is built from 12 residues. CDR1 ENHRY and CDR2 SYGVKD come from the germline V gene. V was pared by 11 bases and J by 8 bases, with 15 bases between. CDR3 nucleotide sequence: TGTGCCTTCTCCTTGGAGGGAGAAAAACTGTTTTTT. Amino acids: CAFSLEGEKLFF.

This clonotype was found many times. The gene calls are TRBV7-6 and TRBJ2-2, with 8 bases matching TRBD2. The CDR3 runs 17 residues. Germline V CDR1 and CDR2: SGHVS, FNYEAQ. J was trimmed by 6 bases and V by 2 bases; bases with no gene match: 11. CDR3 protein: CASSLRGAGEGPGELFF. The CDR3 DNA follows: TGTGCCAGCAGCTTAAGGGGAGCGGGAGAAGGGCCCGGGGAGCTGTTTTTT.

V is TRBV6-5 and J is TRBJ2-1; a possible D gene is TRBD1 (6 bases). CDR3 size: 15 residues. The ends were cut back, 2 bases at V and 7 bases at J, with 15 bases in the middle. Germline V gene sequence: CDR1 MNHEY, CDR2 SVGAGI. The CDR3 DNA follows: TGTGCCAGCAGTTACCTCCACACAGGGTCGAATGAGCAGTTCTTC. Its protein product is CASSYLHTGSNEQFF.

This clonotype was detected only a few times. This chain connects TRBV18 to TRBJ1-5; possibly TRBD1 for D (6 bases). Per germline, CDR1 KGHSH and CDR2 LQKENI. V gave up 5 bases and J gave up 4 bases, with 15 bases separating them. The CDR3 has 15 amino acids. The CDR3 sequence: CASSYDRSSNQPQHF. The CDR3 DNA reads TGTGCCAGCTCATACGACAGGTCTTCTAATCAGCCCCAGCATTTT.

The sample holds one count of this clonotype. The rearrangement joins TRBV20-1 to TRBJ2-7; D might be TRBD2 (5 bases). CDR1 and CDR2 from the germline V gene are DFQATT and SNEGSKA (reference sequence). V lost 7 bases, J lost 6 bases, and 16 bases lay in between. The CDR3 runs to 12 residues. CDR3 in DNA: TGCAGTGGAAGGACTGAGGGCCCCGAGCAGTACGTC. This codes for CSGRTEGPEQYV.

The chain recombines TRBV5-6 with TRBJ1-3; a possible D gene is TRBD1 (6 bases). Germline assignment: CDR1 SGHDT and CDR2 YYEEEE. V was trimmed by 7 bases and J by 0 bases, leaving 14 bases between them. CDR3 size: 15 residues. The CDR3 bases are TGTGCCAGCGGCAGAAGGACAGCCTCTGGAAACACCATATATTTT. It encodes CASGRRTASGNTIYF.

This clonotype was seen a few times. The chain has TRBV20-1 and TRBJ2-1; unclear D gene. Trimming shortened V by 0 bases and J by 7 bases, and 7 bases separated the two germline ends. This CDR3 comprises 12 residues. The germline CDR1 and CDR2 sequences are DFQATT and SNEGSKA (reference sequence). CDR3 in DNA: TGCAGTGCTAGAGATCTAGGTAATGAGCAGTTCTTC. Translating gives CSARDLGNEQFF.

The chain combines TRBV5-1 with TRBJ1-4; maybe TRBD1 (6 bases). From germline, CDR1 is SGHRS and CDR2 YFSETQ. Trimming took 0 bases from V and 4 from J, leaving 10 bases between them. The CDR3 loop spans 15 amino acids. The CDR3 DNA sequence: TGCGCCAGCAGCTTGGGACAGGCTTATAATGAAAAACTGTTTTTT. The encoded protein is CASSLGQAYNEKLFF.

V usage is TRBV11-1 and J usage is TRBJ2-1; 8 bases map to TRBD1. With 2 bases clipped from V and 3 bases from J, the junction kept 6 bases outside the gene matches. Germline values: CDR1 SGHAT, CDR2 FQDESV (reference sequence). The CDR3 runs to 16 residues. As DNA, the CDR3 is TGTGCCAGCAGCTTAAGGACAGGGCCTGTCTACAATGAGCAGTTCTTC. Its protein is CASSLRTGPVYNEQFF.

This clonotype was picked up many times. The J gene is TRBJ2-7, the V gene TRBV7-9; 8 positions match TRBD1. The CDR3 length is 14 residues. Per germline, CDR1 SEHNR and CDR2 FQNEAQ (reference sequence). V gave up 2 bases and J gave up 4 bases; unmatched junction bases: 4. DNA of the CDR3: TGTGCCAGCAGCTTACCAGGGGGCAGGTACGAGCAGTACTTC. Its protein product is CASSLPGGRYEQYF.

The V and J genes are TRBV10-3 and TRBJ1-1; D is perhaps TRBD1 (5 bases). This CDR3 spans 13 amino acids. The germline V gene has CDR1 ENHRY and CDR2 SYGVKD. V lost 3 bases, J lost 1 base, and 6 bases lay in between. The chain's CDR3 is CAISEQENTEAFF. For the CDR3, the DNA is TGTGCCATCAGTGAACAGGAGAACACTGAAGCTTTCTTT.

The chain has TRBV3-1 and TRBJ2-7, with D possibly called TRBD1 or TRBD2 (6 bases each). The CDR3 is made up of 15 amino acids. The V gene's germline CDR1 is LGHDT and CDR2 YNNKEL (reference sequence). In nucleotides, the CDR3 is TGTGCAACCAGCAGGGGCCTAGCGACAACCTACGAGCAGTACTTC. Amino acids: CATSRGLATTYEQYF.

V usage is TRBV11-2 and J usage is TRBJ2-1; D perhaps matches TRBD2 (5 bases). Trimming removed 3 bases at V and 0 bases at J, with 12 bases between. The germline V gene encodes CDR1 SGHAT and CDR2 FQNNGV. This CDR3 contains 16 residues. CDR3 sequence (DNA): TGTGCCAGCAGCTTTAAGCGGCCTTCCTCCTACAATGAGCAGTTCTTC. It translates to CASSFKRPSSYNEQFF.

This clonotype was counted between two and nine times. This chain uses TRBV6-1 with TRBJ1-4; no clear D gene. V dropped 5 bases and J dropped 2 bases, with 15 bases sitting between them. Germline CDR1 reads MNHNS; CDR2 reads SASEGT. CDR3 length: 16 residues. CDR3 sequence reads: CASSPRASVTNEKLFF. CDR3 sequence (DNA): TGTGCCAGCAGTCCCCGGGCCTCTGTTACTAATGAAAAACTGTTTTTT.

This clonotype was observed a few times. J is TRBJ1-1 and V is TRBV7-8; D is uncertain. Germline V gene lookup returns CDR1 SGHVS and CDR2 FQNEAQ. The CDR3 contains 12 residues. Trimming stripped 3 bases from V and 10 bases from J, with 12 bases between. This CDR3 is CASSFLEAAAFF. The CDR3 nucleotides read TGTGCCAGCAGCTTTCTCGAAGCGGCAGCTTTCTTT.

Ten or more counts support this clonotype. This chain joins TRBV5-1 and TRBJ2-1; no clear D gene. CDR1 and CDR2 from the germline V gene are SGHRS and YFSETQ. V was cut by 5 bases and J by 3 bases, with 12 bases left in between. The length of the CDR3 is 14 residues. This CDR3 is CASRPGENYNEQFF. For the CDR3, the DNA is TGCGCCAGCAGGCCCGGAGAGAACTACAATGAGCAGTTCTTC.

The V call is TRBV19, the J call TRBJ2-7; 12 bases fit TRBD1. The germline gives CDR1 LNHDA, CDR2 SQIVND (reference sequence). V shed 6 bases and J 4 bases; nucleotides not matched to a gene: 7. The CDR3 has 15 amino acids. The CDR3 DNA reads TGTGCCAGTAGCAAGGGACAGGGGGCCATATACGAGCAGTACTTC. Translating gives CASSKGQGAIYEQYF.

A word on this clonotype: No DNA is shown, since the ends of the CDR3 on it are uncertain; the CDR3 is the one TCRdb lists. This chain links TRBV27 with TRBJ1-4; the table's D call, TRBD1, was not checked against the DNA. The germline V gene has CDR1 MNHEY and CDR2 SMNVEV (reference sequence). 13 amino acids form the CDR3, both terminal residues included. The CDR3 here is CASSLRGTKNCFF.

This clonotype has a handful of counts. The rearrangement joins TRBV5-6 to TRBJ2-3, with 8 bases matching TRBD1. CDR1 SGHDT and CDR2 YYEEEE come from the germline V gene. V shed 5 bases, J shed 0 bases, and the junction held 8 bases outside the gene matches. The CDR3 is 16 residues long. The CDR3, as DNA: TGTGCCAGCAGTCCCGGGACAGGATTTAGCACAGATACGCAGTATTTT. Residues: CASSPGTGFSTDTQYF.

This clonotype was found once. This chain joins TRBV27 and TRBJ2-5, with 7 bases identical to TRBD2. The CDR3 has 15 amino acids. V trimming: 2 bases; J trimming: 0 bases; junction bases outside the gene matches: 3. Germline V gene sequence: CDR1 MNHEY, CDR2 SMNVEV (reference sequence). The DNA of the CDR3 is TGTGCCAGCAGTTTAGGGAGGGACTACCAAGAGACCCAGTACTTC. Translating gives CASSLGRDYQETQYF.

This clonotype showed up just a few times. The rearrangement links TRBV20-1 to TRBJ2-1; 13 bases align to TRBD2. The CDR3 spans 18 residues. CDR1 is DFQATT, CDR2 SNEGSKA, per germline (reference sequence). The J segment lost 7 bases and the V segment lost 1 base, leaving 13 bases of the junction unmatched. CDR3 nucleotides: TGCAGTGCTAGAGTTTGGACTAGCGGGAGTGTGGTGCTTAATGAGCAGTTCTTC. It is translated as CSARVWTSGSVVLNEQFF.

This clonotype turned up a few times. V is TRBV10-3 and J is TRBJ2-3; 13 nucleotides match TRBD2. Germline assignment: CDR1 ENHRY and CDR2 SYGVKD. This CDR3 region has 19 residues. Trimming removed 3 bases from V and 5 bases from J; junction bases left unmatched: 14. The CDR3 DNA reads TGTGCCATCAGTGATCGTCGGACTAGCGGGAGTATGGCAGTAGATACGCAGTATTTT. Translation gives CAISDRRTSGSMAVDTQYF.

This chain links TRBV3-1 with TRBJ1-1; TRBD1 is a possible D gene (5 bases). The CDR3 contains 13 residues. Trimming took off 8 bases at V and 4 bases at J, with 14 bases between the two ends. Germline values: CDR1 LGHDT, CDR2 YNNKEL (reference sequence). This CDR3 is CASGRGAGTEAFF. The CDR3 DNA is TGTGCCAGCGGACGAGGGGCCGGCACTGAAGCTTTCTTT.